A single sample gave rise to the 17 T cell receptor beta chains below, sequenced in a study of CD8 T cells in Susac syndrome. The authors reverse transcribed 0.5 to 1 ug RNA with random hexamers. TCRdb fed the immunoSEQ multiplex PCR reads into MiXCR, producing one record per CDR3 protein. Of around 150,000 distinct CDR3 sequences listed, approximately 93% were seen once; the top ten hold almost 0.095%. The specimen sequenced was CD4+ T cells from PBMCs. The source is a human donor with multiple sclerosis.

The J gene is TRBJ2-1, the V gene TRBV11-2; D is uncertain. This CDR3 region has 17 residues. CDR1 is SGHAT and CDR2 is FQNNGV in the germline V gene. V shed 5 bases and J shed 0 bases, with 17 bases lying between them. CDR3 nucleotides: TGTGCCAGCAGCCAAATGGTGGGTTACCGCTCCTACAATGAGCAGTTCTTC. Its protein product is CASSQMVGYRSYNEQFF.

This chain connects TRBV6-2 or TRBV6-3 to TRBJ1-1, with 7 nucleotides matching TRBD1. V was clipped by 5 bases and J by 6 bases; unmatched bases: 12. CDR3 length: 15 amino acids. The germline V gene has CDR1 MNHEY and CDR2 SVGEGT. The CDR3 loop reads CASSPAGGRWAEAFF. Written as DNA, the CDR3 is TGTGCCAGCAGTCCGGCAGGGGGGCGATGGGCTGAAGCTTTCTTT.

The gene calls are TRBV5-1 and TRBJ2-3, with D maybe TRBD1 (6 bases). The CDR3 is 15 residues long. Germline V CDR1 and CDR2: SGHRS, YFSETQ. Trimming took 2 bases from V and 2 from J, leaving 12 bases between them. This CDR3 is CASSFEGHSTDTQYF. DNA of the CDR3: TGCGCCAGCAGCTTTGAGGGACACTCCACAGATACGCAGTATTTT.

The CDR3 coding sequence is TGTGCCAGCAGACACCCAGGGGGCGGAAAGCCCCAGCATTTT. Translating gives CASRHPGGGKPQHF. The chain links TRBV6-2 or TRBV6-3 to TRBJ1-5; 8 bases map to TRBD1. The CDR3 is 14 residues long. V lost 6 bases and J lost 8; bases outside the gene matches: 9. CDR1 and CDR2 from the germline V gene are MNHEY and SVGEGT.

This clonotype is a singleton in its sample. The V gene is TRBV27, the J gene TRBJ2-1, with TRBD2 identical over 9 bases. Germline CDR1 MNHEY, CDR2 SMNVEV (reference sequence). V shed 2 bases and J 8 bases; nucleotides not matched to a gene: 7. The CDR3 loop spans 15 amino acids. The CDR3 DNA reads as TGTGCCAGCAGTTTACGGCGGGAGGGTGGGGATGAGCAGTTCTTC. As protein: CASSLRREGGDEQFF.

For the CDR3, the DNA is TGCGCCAGCAGCCAAGTGGTCCTAGCGGGGGGAGAGCAGTACTTC. It translates to CASSQVVLAGGEQYF. The chain combines TRBV4-3 with TRBJ2-7, with 11 bases lining up with TRBD2. This CDR3 region has 15 residues. Germline values: CDR1 LGHNA, CDR2 YSLEER. Trimming cost V 1 base and J 7 bases; bases outside gene matches: 6.

The rearrangement links TRBV15 to TRBJ1-2; weak D call: TRBD1 (5 bases). The CDR3 is made up of 15 amino acids. Trimming took 0 bases from V and 5 from J, leaving 13 bases between them. Germline V lookup: CDR1 LNHNV, CDR2 YYDKDF (reference sequence). CDR3 bases: TGTGCCACCAGCAGAGATTCTGGGGCTAGATATGGCTACACCTTC. Translation gives CATSRDSGARYGYTF.

A single count supports this clonotype. The chain combines TRBV29-1 with TRBJ2-1; no clear D. Deletions cut 8 bases from V and 0 bases from J, with 14 bases between. CDR1 SQVTM and CDR2 ANQGSEA come from the germline V gene. This CDR3 has 14 residues. Here the CDR3 DNA reads TGCAGCTTCCTCGGGTACAGCTCCTACAATGAGCAGTTCTTC. Translated: CSFLGYSSYNEQFF.

The chain is built from TRBV29-1 and TRBJ2-1, with D possibly TRBD2 on 6 matching bases. The CDR3 extends over 16 amino acids. Trimming stripped 7 bases from V and 0 bases from J, with 19 bases between. Germline V gene lookup returns CDR1 SQVTM and CDR2 ANQGSEA. CDR3 loop: CSGGDGPSSSYNEQFF. The CDR3 DNA reads TGCAGCGGGGGGGACGGACCTTCGAGCTCCTACAATGAGCAGTTCTTC.

A single count supports this clonotype. This chain uses TRBV12-3 or TRBV12-4 with TRBJ1-2, with unresolved D. CDR3 length equals 12 residues. Trimming shortened V by 3 bases and J by 6 bases, and 8 bases separated the two germline ends. This CDR3 reads CASSFAANGYTF. As DNA, the CDR3 is TGTGCCAGCAGTTTTGCAGCCAATGGCTACACCTTC.

This sequence joins TRBV4-1 and TRBJ2-6, with D maybe TRBD1 (5 bases). Germline CDR1 reads MGHRA; CDR2 reads YSYEKL. Deletions cut 4 bases from V and 1 base from J, with 11 bases between. This CDR3 is built from 16 residues. Here the CDR3 DNA reads TGCGCCAGCAGCCCCGAACAGGAGTCTGGGGCCAACGTCCTGACTTTC. Amino acids: CASSPEQESGANVLTF.

The V call is TRBV2, the J call TRBJ1-5, with a tentative D call TRBD1 (6 bases). The CDR3 runs 15 residues. CDR1 and CDR2 from the germline V gene are SNHLY and FYNNEI. Trimming removed 7 bases from V and 2 bases from J, with 15 bases in between. The CDR3 DNA reads TGTGCCAGCACCCTAGGGGGAAGCGGCAATCAGCCCCAGCATTTT. It codes for CASTLGGSGNQPQHF. Combining the CDR3 with reference TRBV2 and TRBJ1-5 gives the whole variable domain EPEVTQTPSHQVTQMGQEVILRCVPISNHLYFYWYRQILGQKVEFLVSFYNNEISEKSEIFDDQFSVERPDGSNFTLKIRSTKLEDSAMYFCASTLGGSGNQPQHFGDGTRLSIL.

This chain uses TRBV12-3 or TRBV12-4 with TRBJ1-5, with 7 bases lining up with TRBD1. Trimming removed 2 bases from V and 2 bases from J; junction bases left unmatched: 3. The CDR3 runs to 15 residues. The CDR3: CASSLWTGGNQPQHF. The CDR3 DNA sequence: TGTGCCAGCAGTTTATGGACAGGAGGCAATCAGCCCCAGCATTTT.

V usage is TRBV4-1 and J usage is TRBJ2-3; TRBD2 might be the D (6 bases). This CDR3 has 14 amino acids. Germline lookup yields CDR1 MGHRA and CDR2 YSYEKL. V lost 0 bases and J lost 7, with 11 bases in between. This chain's CDR3 is CASSQDPGEHTQYF. The CDR3 nucleotides read TGCGCCAGCAGCCAAGATCCGGGGGAGCATACGCAGTATTTT.

The V call is TRBV9, the J call TRBJ2-2, with D perhaps TRBD2 (5 bases). This CDR3 region has 12 residues. From germline, CDR1 is SGDLS and CDR2 YYNGEE. Trimming removed 10 bases from V and 6 bases from J, with 13 bases in between. CDR3 residues: CACGSRAGELFF. CDR3 DNA: TGTGCCTGCGGGTCTCGTGCCGGGGAGCTGTTTTTT.

The chain joins TRBV6-1 to TRBJ2-1; 7 bases align to TRBD2. The V gene's germline CDR1 is MNHNS and CDR2 SASEGT. With V trimmed by 7 bases and J by 6 bases, 21 bases remained unmatched. The CDR3 consists of 18 residues. The chain's CDR3 is CASIGLVNGRPGFNEQFF. CDR3 nucleotides: TGTGCCAGCATAGGACTAGTGAATGGGCGGCCCGGATTCAATGAGCAGTTCTTC.

The CDR3 region has the DNA TGTGCCACCAGCAGGGCCGGGACAGAATCCTACGAGCAGTACTTC. Translating it yields CATSRAGTESYEQYF. The rearrangement joins TRBV15 to TRBJ2-7; TRBD1 matches at 7 bases. The V and J ends lost 3 bases and 1 base, in that order; junction bases with no gene match: 6. The CDR3 has 15 residues. Germline CDR1 LNHNV, CDR2 YYDKDF (reference sequence).